The 9 T cell receptor beta chains below all came from one sample that was sequenced in a study of beta chain features in type 1 diabetes. No antigen has been identified for these receptors. Every isolated RNA sample was fully reverse transcribed, so sequencing captured expressed TCRB transcripts. Assay: immunoSEQ multiplex PCR; the TCRdb copy retains only in-frame clones and omits some. The data contain roughly 230,000 clones, approximately 10% of them singletons. Findings and limits, study-wide: Moderately but significantly shorter TCRB CDR3s were found in Type 1 diabetes patients in all four CD4+ subsets.

The sample comprised naive CD4+ T cells from blood. All receptors derive from a man in his thirties or forties with type 1 diabetes.

The V and J genes are TRBV18 and TRBJ1-5; 11 nucleotides align to TRBD1. The CDR3 runs to 14 residues. CDR1 and CDR2 from the germline V gene are KGHSH and LQKENI. The V gene end was trimmed by 6 bases and the J gene end by 5 bases; junction bases not matched to a gene: 3. DNA for the CDR3: TGTGCCAGCTCTGGACAGGGGGCCGATCAGCCCCAGCATTTT. Its protein is CASSGQGADQPQHF.

Only a few counts were recorded for this clone. This sequence joins TRBV29-1 and TRBJ1-1; D not resolved. V gave up 4 bases and J gave up 1 base, with 10 bases separating them. Germline CDR1 reads SQVTM; CDR2 reads ANQGSEA. The CDR3 has 13 residues. The CDR3, as DNA: TGCAGCGTTGTTGGTTGGAGGAACACTGAAGCTTTCTTT. Translation: CSVVGWRNTEAFF.

This clone was seen more than once but under ten times. This chain links TRBV29-1 with TRBJ2-5; 11 bases align to TRBD1. The germline V gene encodes CDR1 SQVTM and CDR2 ANQGSEA. Germline trimming cut 7 bases from V and 5 bases from J; bases unmatched to any gene: 18. The CDR3 contains 17 residues. Here the CDR3 reads CSGRGAPGQGARETQYF. Written as DNA, the CDR3 is TGCAGCGGGAGAGGAGCGCCCGGACAGGGGGCACGGGAGACCCAGTACTTC.

This chain links TRBV29-1 with TRBJ1-3, with 7 bases lining up with TRBD1. The germline V gene encodes CDR1 SQVTM and CDR2 ANQGSEA. The length of the CDR3 is 14 residues. The trim removed 6 bases at V and 2 bases at J, leaving 7 bases unmatched. For the CDR3, the DNA is TGCAGCGTGGCACAGGGGATCGCTGGAAACACCATATATTTT. Amino acids: CSVAQGIAGNTIYF.

The J gene is TRBJ1-2, the V gene TRBV6-6; TRBD1 aligns across 10 bases. Germline assignment: CDR1 MNHNY and CDR2 SVGAGI (reference sequence). Trimming at V came to 2 bases and at J to 6 bases, leaving 3 bases not matched to a gene. This CDR3 is built from 14 residues. The CDR3 loop is CASSYPGQGNGYTF. The DNA for the CDR3 is TGTGCCAGCAGTTACCCGGGACAGGGGAATGGCTACACCTTC.

The chain joins TRBV9 to TRBJ1-1; a weak D match, TRBD1 (5 bases). CDR1 SGDLS and CDR2 YYNGEE come from the germline V gene. V lost 0 bases and J lost 5, with 11 bases in between. This CDR3 has 14 amino acids. The DNA of the CDR3 is TGTGCCAGCAGCGTAGACGGCAGGGTAACTGAAGCTTTCTTT. Protein sequence: CASSVDGRVTEAFF.

The chain links TRBV5-1 to TRBJ2-3; a weak D match, TRBD1 (6 bases). The germline gives CDR1 SGHRS, CDR2 YFSETQ. V lost 0 bases and J lost 2, with 10 bases in between. The CDR3 is 15 residues long. CDR3 loop: CASSLGRGYTDTQYF. CDR3 in DNA: TGCGCCAGCAGCTTGGGCAGGGGCTACACAGATACGCAGTATTTT.

The table lists this clone with a few counts. The chain has TRBV5-1 and TRBJ2-4; D possibly corresponds to TRBD2 (7 bases). CDR3 size: 15 residues. CDR1 and CDR2 from the germline V gene are SGHRS and YFSETQ. Trimming pared 1 base from V and 8 bases from J, leaving 16 bases between. This CDR3 reads CASSLRGGGGDIQYF. DNA of the CDR3: TGCGCCAGCAGCTTGAGGGGCGGGGGCGGCGACATTCAGTACTTC.

This clone was observed a few times. This chain uses TRBV2 with TRBJ1-4, with D uncertain. This CDR3 contains 12 residues. V lost 1 base and J 11 bases, leaving 8 bases between the germline ends. CDR1 and CDR2 from the germline V gene are SNHLY and FYNNEI. In DNA, the CDR3 is TGTGCCAGCAGTGAAGTTCGGAGGAAACTGTTTTTT. Translating gives CASSEVRRKLFF.